The 18 T cell receptor beta chains below all came from one sample that was sequenced in a study of human thymus T cells. The method was immunoSEQ multiplex PCR; TCRdb's version includes in-frame clones alone and lacks a portion of them. The sample lists tens of thousands of clones, roughly 94% occurring once. Sequencing was performed on blood. The receptor set was obtained from a boy younger than two with a congenital heart defect but otherwise immunologically healthy.

The rearrangement uses TRBV19 and TRBJ2-2; 12 bases map to TRBD2. Germline CDR1 reads LNHDA; CDR2 reads SQIVND (reference sequence). V lost 4 bases to trimming and J lost 3 bases; unmatched junction nucleotides: 6. CDR3 size: 17 residues. CDR3 sequence reads: CASSKLAGGFYTGELFF. CDR3 sequence (DNA): TGTGCCAGTAGTAAACTAGCGGGGGGCTTTTACACCGGGGAGCTGTTTTTT.

This CDR3 reads CASSRGGRSYNEQFF. The CDR3 DNA sequence: TGTGCCAGCAGCCGCGGGGGGCGCTCCTACAATGAGCAGTTCTTC. The J gene is TRBJ2-1, the V gene TRBV28; 8 bases fit TRBD2. Germline V gene lookup returns CDR1 MDHEN and CDR2 SYDVKM. V dropped 6 bases and J dropped 0; count of bases not matched to a gene: 4. The CDR3 covers 15 residues.

The chain links TRBV7-9 to TRBJ2-2, with D possibly called TRBD1 or TRBD2 (5 bases each). V dropped 11 bases and J dropped 2 bases, with 15 bases sitting between them. CDR1 SEHNR and CDR2 FQNEAQ come from the germline V gene (reference sequence). The CDR3 consists of 14 residues. The CDR3 loop is CAGRLGANTGELFF. The CDR3 DNA sequence: TGTGCCGGGCGGCTCGGGGCTAACACCGGGGAGCTGTTTTTT. Filled out from reference TRBV7-9 and TRBJ2-2, the complete variable domain reads DTGVSQNPRHKITKRGQNVTFRCDPISEHNRLYWYRQTLGQGPEFLTYFQNEAQLEKSRLLSDRFSAERPKGSFSTLEIQRTEQGDSAMYLCAGRLGANTGELFFGEGSRLTVL.

V usage is TRBV20-1 and J usage is TRBJ2-2; no reliable D call. The length of the CDR3 is 11 residues. Trimming cost V 0 bases and J 7 bases, with 3 bases left between them. CDR1 is DFQATT, CDR2 SNEGSKA, per germline (reference sequence). In DNA, the CDR3 is TGCAGTGCTAGAGAGGTCGGGGAGCTGTTTTTT. It is translated as CSAREVGELFF.

The chain employs TRBV29-1 and TRBJ1-1, with D possibly matching TRBD1 (5 bases). The V end lost 4 bases, the J end lost 11 bases, and 17 bases lay between the germline ends. The length of the CDR3 is 12 residues. The germline V gene has CDR1 SQVTM and CDR2 ANQGSEA. In DNA, the CDR3 is TGCAGCGTTGGGGGCCCAGGTAGGGAGGCTTTCTTT. Protein sequence: CSVGGPGREAFF.

CDR3 amino acids: CASSLLGQGGDTQYF. The CDR3 nucleotides are TGTGCCAGCAGTTTACTAGGACAGGGGGGGGATACGCAGTATTTT. The chain employs TRBV27 and TRBJ2-3; 10 positions match TRBD1. Germline CDR1 is MNHEY and CDR2 is SMNVEV (reference sequence). The CDR3 loop spans 15 amino acids. Losses at the gene ends were 2 bases for V and 6 bases for J; bases not matched to a gene: 5.

The rearrangement uses TRBV11-3 and TRBJ2-7; D uncertain. The CDR3 has 13 residues. V lost 1 base to trimming and J lost 2 bases, with 6 bases between them. Germline V gives CDR1 SGHNT, CDR2 YENEEA. The CDR3 DNA sequence: TGTGCCAGCAGCTTAGCAGCCCCCTACGAGCAGTACTTC. It codes for CASSLAAPYEQYF.

V and J are TRBV20-1 and TRBJ1-2, with D uncertain. CDR3 length: 11 amino acids. CDR1 is DFQATT, CDR2 SNEGSKA, per germline (reference sequence). With 5 bases removed from V and 0 bases from J, the gap between germline ends came to 4 bases. As DNA, the CDR3 is TGCAGTGCTTTAGCTAACTATGGCTACACCTTC. Translating it yields CSALANYGYTF.

This clone appeared a single time. The rearrangement joins TRBV5-4 to TRBJ2-7; 8 nucleotides line up with TRBD2. V gave up 3 bases and J gave up 7 bases; unmatched junction bases: 9. This CDR3 has 14 amino acids. Germline CDR1 and CDR2: SGHNT and YYREEE (reference sequence). CDR3 protein: CASSSGTSSLEQYF. CDR3 DNA sequence: TGTGCCAGCAGCTCCGGGACTAGTAGCCTGGAGCAGTACTTC.

This chain links TRBV28 with TRBJ2-5, with D possibly matching TRBD1 (6 bases). The V and J ends lost 7 bases and 1 base respectively, with 16 bases between them. Germline lookup yields CDR1 MDHEN and CDR2 SYDVKM. The CDR3 covers 15 residues. The CDR3 DNA is TGTGCCAGCAACTTAGGTGGGGGCCTCCAAGAGACCCAGTACTTC. Residues: CASNLGGGLQETQYF.

This clone was picked up one time. The CDR3 reads CAGCSGSTDTQYF. The CDR3 DNA is TGTGCCGGCTGTAGCGGGAGCACAGATACGCAGTATTTT. V is TRBV28 and J is TRBJ2-3; 7 nucleotides line up with TRBD2. Germline V gives CDR1 MDHEN, CDR2 SYDVKM. V dropped 11 bases and J dropped 0; count of bases not matched to a gene: 5. This CDR3 is 13 amino acids long.

This chain connects TRBV4-1 to TRBJ1-2, with TRBD1 identical over 7 bases. The germline V gene has CDR1 MGHRA and CDR2 YSYEKL. V trimming: 1 base; J trimming: 3 bases; junction bases outside the gene matches: 8. This CDR3 has 16 amino acids. The CDR3 DNA is TGCGCCAGCAGCCAAGTCCGGGGAGGGGGCGACTATGGCTACACCTTC. Its protein is CASSQVRGGGDYGYTF.

J is TRBJ1-2 and V is TRBV5-8; D call uncertain. The germline CDR1 and CDR2 sequences are SGHTS and YDEGEE. The V end was cut by 2 bases, the J end by 0 bases, with 5 bases between. CDR3 length equals 13 residues. In DNA form, the CDR3 reads TGTGCCAGCAGCTTTACAGCTAACTATGGCTACACCTTC. As protein: CASSFTANYGYTF.

The chain is built from TRBV19 and TRBJ2-1; D not resolved. Germline CDR1 is LNHDA and CDR2 is SQIVND (reference sequence). V gave up 0 bases and J gave up 1 base, with 10 bases separating them. This CDR3 has 16 residues. CDR3 sequence (DNA): TGTGCCAGTAGTATAGAACGGCGGATATCCTACAATGAGCAGTTCTTC. Its translation: CASSIERRISYNEQFF.

The V call is TRBV28, the J call TRBJ2-1, with D hard to call. Trimming cost V 8 bases and J 7 bases, with 12 bases left between them. The CDR3 has 12 residues. The germline V gene encodes CDR1 MDHEN and CDR2 SYDVKM. The CDR3 sequence: CASARSWNEQFF. The CDR3 DNA is TGTGCCAGCGCAAGATCATGGAATGAGCAGTTCTTC. Looking up the rest from reference TRBV28 and TRBJ2-1 gives the full variable domain: DVKVTQSSRYLVKRTGEKVFLECVQDMDHENMFWYRQDPGLGLRLIYFSYDVKMKEKGDIPEGYSVSREKKERFSLILESASTNQTSMYLCASARSWNEQFFGPGTRLTVL.

This clone was detected only a few times. V gene TRBV28 combines with J gene TRBJ1-1; D is unclear. CDR1 is MDHEN, CDR2 SYDVKM, per germline. With 4 bases removed from V and 0 bases from J, the gap between germline ends came to 9 bases. This CDR3 is built from 14 residues. The CDR3: CASSYPNLNTEAFF. In DNA form, the CDR3 reads TGTGCCAGCAGTTATCCAAATCTGAACACTGAAGCTTTCTTT.

The V and J genes are TRBV10-2 and TRBJ2-1; 11 bases are shared with TRBD2. CDR1 WSHSY and CDR2 SAAADI come from the germline V gene. The trim removed 7 bases at V and 6 bases at J, leaving 5 bases unmatched. This CDR3 is built from 14 residues. DNA of the CDR3: TGCGCCAGCATACCCCTAGCGGGGGGCAATGAGCAGTTCTTC. Its protein product is CASIPLAGGNEQFF.

This sequence joins TRBV10-3 and TRBJ2-7; 8 nucleotides agree with TRBD1. This CDR3 has 15 residues. Trimming took 0 bases from V and 3 from J; bases not matched to a gene: 4. From germline, CDR1 is ENHRY and CDR2 SYGVKD. CDR3 nucleotide sequence: TGTGCCATCAGTGAGTCCCCAGGGGGCATCTACGAGCAGTACTTC. Protein sequence: CAISESPGGIYEQYF.